Shown below are 29 T cell receptor beta chains from a single sample sequenced in a study of CD8 T cells in ankylosing spondylitis. Whole-study results and caveats: Roughly eight highly homologous variants made up a TCR beta motif that seemed to typify ankylosing spondylitis blood.

The antigens for these receptors are not known. TCRdb re-called the 5' RACE reads with MiXCR, one entry per CDR3 protein. Of about 330,000 distinct CDR3 sequences listed, roughly 8% were seen once; the top ten hold about 14%. The sample consisted of blood, either unsorted or a sorted T cell fraction (not recorded which). The receptors stem from a male donor with ankylosing spondylitis.

This clonotype was observed many times. The chain uses TRBV14 and TRBJ2-1; tentative D call: TRBD1 (7 bases). V was clipped by 4 bases and J by 5 bases, with 15 bases between them. This CDR3 spans 15 amino acids. Germline V CDR1 and CDR2: SGHDN, FVKESK. The CDR3 is CASSPARGVDNEQFF. The CDR3 coding sequence is TGTGCCAGCAGCCCGGCCAGGGGGGTCGACAATGAGCAGTTCTTC. The full variable domain, rest sourced from reference TRBV14 and TRBJ2-1, is EAGVTQFPSHSVIEKGQTVTLRCDPISGHDNLYWYRRVMGKEIKFLLHFVKESKQDESGMPNNRFLAERTGGTYSTLKVQPAELEDSGVYFCASSPARGVDNEQFFGPGTRLTVL.

This clonotype was counted between two and nine times. This chain connects TRBV27 to TRBJ2-7, with D possibly called TRBD1 or TRBD2 (7 bases each). This CDR3 contains 16 residues. Germline CDR1 and CDR2: MNHEY and SMNVEV (reference sequence). V lost 3 bases to trimming and J lost 4 bases, with 19 bases between them. CDR3 coding DNA: TGTGCCAGCAGTTTGGGGAGGGGACAGCTTATTTACGAGCAGTACTTC. Its translation is CASSLGRGQLIYEQYF.

This clonotype was observed a few times. The chain has TRBV25-1 and TRBJ2-5; TRBD2 agrees at 7 bases. The V gene's germline CDR1 is MGHDK and CDR2 SYGVNS. CDR3 size: 18 residues. V lost 0 bases and J lost 2; bases outside the gene matches: 12. The CDR3: CASSEYGLAGVDQETQYF. The DNA for the CDR3 is TGTGCCAGCAGTGAATATGGGCTCGCGGGAGTGGATCAAGAGACCCAGTACTTC.

A few counts support this clonotype. The chain employs TRBV12-3 or TRBV12-4 and TRBJ2-7, with a weak D call TRBD1 (6 bases). This CDR3 is built from 13 residues. V was trimmed by 2 bases and J by 7 bases, leaving 12 bases between them. The CDR3 bases are TGTGCCAGCAGTTTAAACAGGGTAAGGGAGCAGTACTTC. Encoded protein: CASSLNRVREQYF.

The CDR3 DNA reads as TGTGCCAGCAGTTCATCGGACCATACCGGGGAGCTGTTTTTT. The encoded protein is CASSSSDHTGELFF. V usage is TRBV12-3 or TRBV12-4 and J usage is TRBJ2-2; D is unresolved. CDR3 size: 14 residues. V gave up 4 bases and J gave up 5 bases, with 11 bases separating them.

The chain couples TRBV9 to TRBJ2-1; 7 nucleotides match TRBD1. Germline V gene sequence: CDR1 SGDLS, CDR2 YYNGEE. This CDR3 has 17 amino acids. V trimming: 4 bases; J trimming: 3 bases; junction bases outside the gene matches: 13. CDR3 sequence: CASSPPGQFLGYNEQFF. The CDR3 DNA reads TGTGCCAGCAGCCCCCCGGGACAGTTCTTGGGCTACAATGAGCAGTTCTTC.

In this sample, this clonotype turned up a few times. The V and J genes are TRBV27 and TRBJ2-3; possible D gene TRBD2, 6 bases. Germline CDR1 reads MNHEY; CDR2 reads SMNVEV (reference sequence). Trimming took off 5 bases at V and 6 bases at J, with 21 bases between the two ends. The CDR3 sequence is 16 residues long. CDR3 nucleotide sequence: TGTGCCAGCAGTCCGCCAGGGAGGCGGCCTAAGGATACGCAGTATTTT. Translating gives CASSPPGRRPKDTQYF.

This clonotype occurred many times. The chain combines TRBV12-3 or TRBV12-4 with TRBJ1-5, with 10 bases identical to TRBD1. The CDR3 is 15 residues long. V gave up 6 bases and J gave up 3 bases; unmatched junction bases: 5. The CDR3 DNA reads as TGTGCCAGCAGGCGGACAGGGGGTAACAATCAGCCCCAGCATTTT. It codes for CASRRTGGNNQPQHF.

This clonotype has only a few counts. The J gene is TRBJ2-1, the V gene TRBV4-3; 9 bases are shared with TRBD2. The CDR3 covers 17 residues. CDR1 is LGHNA, CDR2 YSLEER, per germline. V dropped 0 bases and J dropped 7; count of bases not matched to a gene: 10. CDR3 in amino acids: CASSQDRGVAGANEQFF. CDR3 in DNA: TGCGCCAGCAGCCAAGATCGCGGGGTAGCGGGGGCTAATGAGCAGTTCTTC.

The rearrangement links TRBV3-1 to TRBJ2-1; 11 bases fit TRBD2. Germline CDR1 and CDR2: LGHDT and YNNKEL (reference sequence). With 4 bases clipped from V and 5 bases from J, the junction kept 1 base outside the gene matches. This CDR3 is built from 14 residues. The CDR3 region has the DNA TGTGCCAGCAGCCCTAGCGGGAGGAACAATGAGCAGTTCTTC. Translating gives CASSPSGRNNEQFF.

This clonotype has a single count. Without the conserved terminal phenylalanine or tryptophan, this CDR3 likely stems from a read error. This chain joins TRBV28 and TRBJ2-7; 7 nucleotides line up with TRBD1. V shed 5 bases and J 7 bases; nucleotides not matched to a gene: 20. Germline-derived CDR1 and CDR2 are MDHEN and SYDVKM. This CDR3 is 17 amino acids long. CDR3: CASSPTGMRRLLREQYI. CDR3 nucleotide sequence: TGTGCCAGCAGTCCGACAGGGATGAGGCGCTTGCTACGTGAGCAGTACATC.

The sample holds a few counts of this clonotype. This sequence joins TRBV10-3 and TRBJ2-1; 9 positions match TRBD1. This CDR3 spans 13 amino acids. J was trimmed by 13 bases and V by 10 bases; bases with no gene match: 14. Germline lookup yields CDR1 ENHRY and CDR2 SYGVKD. In DNA, the CDR3 is TGTGCCACTTGCAGGGGACAGGGAGGGATCCAGTTCTTC. The encoded protein is CATCRGQGGIQFF.

This chain uses TRBV27 with TRBJ2-1, with D unclear. Germline V gene lookup returns CDR1 MNHEY and CDR2 SMNVEV (reference sequence). There are 11 residues in the CDR3. The ends were cut back, 5 bases at V and 8 bases at J, with 7 bases in the middle. As DNA, the CDR3 is TGTGCCAGCAGTGCCAGTGATGAGCAGTTCTTC. This gives the protein CASSASDEQFF.

DNA for the CDR3: TGCAGTGCTCCGACTAGCGGGGGTCCCACCGGGGAGCTGTTTTTT. Translated: CSAPTSGGPTGELFF. V gene TRBV20-1 combines with J gene TRBJ2-2; TRBD2 matches 12 bases. This CDR3 is built from 15 residues. The V and J ends lost 5 bases and 4 bases, in that order; junction bases with no gene match: 5. Germline CDR1 DFQATT, CDR2 SNEGSKA (reference sequence).

The table lists this clonotype with a few counts. The genes are TRBV5-1 and TRBJ1-6; D is uncertain. Per the germline V gene, CDR1 is SGHRS and CDR2 is YFSETQ. V lost 0 bases to trimming and J lost 3 bases, with 10 bases between them. This CDR3 has 16 residues. The CDR3 here is CASSLAGQHYNSPLHF. The CDR3 coding sequence is TGCGCCAGCAGCTTGGCCGGGCAGCACTATAATTCACCCCTCCACTTT.

V usage is TRBV6-1 and J usage is TRBJ2-3; 7 positions agree with TRBD2. The CDR3 extends over 16 amino acids. V gave up 5 bases and J gave up 6 bases; unmatched junction bases: 14. The germline V gene encodes CDR1 MNHNS and CDR2 SASEGT. This chain's CDR3 is CASSPTTSAAADTQYF. In DNA form, the CDR3 reads TGTGCCAGCAGTCCCACCACTAGCGCGGCGGCGGATACGCAGTATTTT.

This sequence joins TRBV7-8 and TRBJ1-6; TRBD1 is a possible D gene (6 bases). The CDR3 spans 14 residues. Trimming stripped 3 bases from V and 7 bases from J, with 10 bases between. Germline CDR1 SGHVS, CDR2 FQNEAQ. In DNA, the CDR3 is TGTGCCAGCAGCTTGGACAGACCCAATTCACCCCTCCACTTT. It encodes CASSLDRPNSPLHF.

The rearrangement joins TRBV6-5 to TRBJ2-1; D may be TRBD1 (5 bases). Germline CDR1 MNHEY, CDR2 SVGAGI. CDR3 length equals 15 residues. The V gene lost 5 bases and the J gene lost 7 bases, with 18 bases spanning the gap. The CDR3 DNA is TGTGCCAGCAGTAACAGGAAGGATGAATCGAATGAGCAGTTCTTC. It is translated as CASSNRKDESNEQFF.

This clonotype appeared a few times. The chain has TRBV10-3 and TRBJ2-7, with D perhaps TRBD1 or TRBD2 (5 bases each). Germline assignment: CDR1 ENHRY and CDR2 SYGVKD. This CDR3 comprises 11 residues. V lost 10 bases, J lost 4 bases, and 11 bases lay in between. CDR3 loop: CATQGEYEQYF. The DNA for the CDR3 is TGTGCCACGCAAGGGGAGTACGAGCAGTACTTC.

V and J are TRBV7-2 and TRBJ1-6; a weak D match, TRBD1 (5 bases). V was clipped by 2 bases and J by 5 bases, with 16 bases between them. The CDR3 is 17 residues long. The germline V gene encodes CDR1 SGHTA and CDR2 FQGNSA. The CDR3 nucleotides are TGTGCCAGCAGCTTATTTAGTCGGGGGAGCCATAATTCACCCCTCCACTTT. Translated: CASSLFSRGSHNSPLHF.

This clonotype was seen at least ten times. The chain recombines TRBV29-1 with TRBJ2-7; 10 bases map to TRBD1. In germline, CDR1 is SQVTM, CDR2 ANQGSEA. The V segment lost 6 bases and the J segment 7 bases; nucleotides outside the gene matches: 12. The CDR3 has 14 amino acids. The DNA of the CDR3 is TGCAGCGTGGATGCCGGGACAGGGGCAAGGGAGCAGTACTTC. Translating gives CSVDAGTGAREQYF.

The chain joins TRBV4-2 to TRBJ2-5; perhaps TRBD1 as D (6 bases). There are 16 residues in the CDR3. The V and J ends lost 1 base and 2 bases respectively, with 14 bases between them. The germline V gene encodes CDR1 LGHNA and CDR2 YNFKEQ. The DNA for the CDR3 is TGTGCCAGCAGCCAAGGGATTACTGGGACACAAGAGACCCAGTACTTC. Translation: CASSQGITGTQETQYF.

The gene calls are TRBV11-3 and TRBJ2-1; 7 positions agree with TRBD2. Unmatched junction bases numbered 7, after V lost 1 base and J lost 1 base. This CDR3 contains 17 residues. Per the germline V gene, CDR1 is SGHNT and CDR2 is YENEEA. This CDR3 reads CASSLAGGSLSYNEQFF. CDR3 DNA sequence: TGTGCCAGCAGCTTAGCCGGCGGGAGTCTGTCCTACAATGAGCAGTTCTTC.

This clonotype was counted many times. This chain links TRBV10-3 with TRBJ2-1; D unclear. V lost 6 bases, J lost 0 bases, and 9 bases lay in between. Per germline, CDR1 ENHRY and CDR2 SYGVKD. This CDR3 contains 14 residues. The CDR3: CAIRDRSSYNEQFF. The CDR3 coding sequence is TGTGCCATCAGGGATCGAAGCTCCTACAATGAGCAGTTCTTC.

This clonotype appeared many times. This chain links TRBV10-3 with TRBJ1-4, with TRBD1 as a possible D gene (5 bases). The germline V gene has CDR1 ENHRY and CDR2 SYGVKD. V dropped 0 bases and J dropped 7 bases, with 12 bases sitting between them. This CDR3 contains 15 residues. CDR3 DNA: TGTGCCATCAGTGAGTCGAGGGGAGGAGTTGAAAAACTGTTTTTT. Amino acids: CAISESRGGVEKLFF.

This clonotype was observed a handful of times. This chain links TRBV3-1 with TRBJ2-3, with 8 bases matching TRBD2. There are 15 residues in the CDR3. V was clipped by 9 bases and J by 1 base; unmatched bases: 9. Per germline, CDR1 LGHDT and CDR2 YNNKEL (reference sequence). The CDR3 nucleotides are TGTGCCAGTCAGGGGACGCGGGAGGGCACAGATACGCAGTATTTT. Translated: CASQGTREGTDTQYF.

This clonotype was picked up many times. V is TRBV4-3 and J is TRBJ2-7, with 10 bases that match TRBD2. The CDR3 is 16 residues long. The V gene end was trimmed by 4 bases and the J gene end by 3 bases; junction bases not matched to a gene: 9. Germline V gene data show CDR1 as LGHNA and CDR2 as YSLEER. For the CDR3, the DNA is TGCGCCAGCAGCCCAGGAGCGGGAGGGGGATTCTACGAGCAGTACTTC. This gives the protein CASSPGAGGGFYEQYF.

The table lists this clonotype with a few counts. The rearrangement joins TRBV5-8 to TRBJ2-1; D is possibly TRBD2 (6 bases). Germline V gene data show CDR1 as SGHTS and CDR2 as YDEGEE. V lost 2 bases and J 5 bases, leaving 11 bases between the germline ends. The CDR3 is made up of 14 amino acids. This CDR3 is CASSLSGRDNEQFF. The CDR3 DNA reads TGTGCCAGCAGCTTAAGCGGGCGGGACAATGAGCAGTTCTTC.

The chain links TRBV6-5 to TRBJ1-3; D ambiguous. Germline-derived CDR1 and CDR2 are MNHEY and SVGAGI. The CDR3 totals 15 residues. The ends were cut back, 0 bases at V and 0 bases at J, with 6 bases in the middle. The CDR3, as DNA: TGTGCCAGCAGTTACTCTTACGGCTCTGGAAACACCATATATTTT. The encoded protein is CASSYSYGSGNTIYF.